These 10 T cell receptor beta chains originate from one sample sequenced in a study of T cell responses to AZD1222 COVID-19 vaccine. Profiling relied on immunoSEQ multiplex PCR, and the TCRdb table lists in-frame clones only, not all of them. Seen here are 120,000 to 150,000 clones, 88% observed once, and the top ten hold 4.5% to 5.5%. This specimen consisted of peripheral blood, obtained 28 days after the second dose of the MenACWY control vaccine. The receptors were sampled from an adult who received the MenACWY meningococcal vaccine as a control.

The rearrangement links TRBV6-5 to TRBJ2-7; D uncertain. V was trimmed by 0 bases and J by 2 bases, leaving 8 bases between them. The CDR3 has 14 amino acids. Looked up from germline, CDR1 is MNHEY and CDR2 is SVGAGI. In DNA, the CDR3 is TGTGCCAGCAGTTACTCGGCCGGACCCTACGAGCAGTACTTC. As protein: CASSYSAGPYEQYF.

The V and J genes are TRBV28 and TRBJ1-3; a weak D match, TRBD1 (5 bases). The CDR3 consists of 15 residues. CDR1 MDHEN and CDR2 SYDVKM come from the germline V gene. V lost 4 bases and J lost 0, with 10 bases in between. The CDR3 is CASSSPGISGNTIYF. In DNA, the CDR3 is TGTGCCAGCAGTTCGCCAGGGATCTCTGGAAACACCATATATTTT.

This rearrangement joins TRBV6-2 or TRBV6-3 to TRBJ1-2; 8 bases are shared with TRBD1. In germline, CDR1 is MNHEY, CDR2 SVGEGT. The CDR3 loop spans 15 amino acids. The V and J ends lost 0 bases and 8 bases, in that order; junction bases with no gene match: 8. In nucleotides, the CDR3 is TGTGCCAGCAGTTACTCGGACAGGGCCGTTGGGGGCTACACCTTC. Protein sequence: CASSYSDRAVGGYTF.

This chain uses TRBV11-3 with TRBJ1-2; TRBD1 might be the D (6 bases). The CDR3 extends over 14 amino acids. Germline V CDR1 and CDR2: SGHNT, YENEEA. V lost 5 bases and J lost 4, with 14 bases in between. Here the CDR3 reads CASSLNTGSYGYTF. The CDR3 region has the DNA TGTGCCAGCAGCCTCAACACAGGGAGCTATGGCTACACCTTC.

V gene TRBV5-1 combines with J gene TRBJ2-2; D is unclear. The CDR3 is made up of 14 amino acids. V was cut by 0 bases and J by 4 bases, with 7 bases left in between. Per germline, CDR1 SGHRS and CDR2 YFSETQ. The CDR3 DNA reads TGCGCCAGCAGCTTGGTTGCAGGCACCGGGGAGCTGTTTTTT. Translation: CASSLVAGTGELFF.

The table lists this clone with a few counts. The DNA of the CDR3 is TGCAGTGCTAGTGGTTGGGGTGAGAATCAGCCCCAGCATTTT. This sequence encodes CSASGWGENQPQHF. The chain recombines TRBV20-1 with TRBJ1-5, with no clear D. V lost 3 bases and J lost 4, with 13 bases in between. Germline V CDR1 and CDR2: DFQATT, SNEGSKA (reference sequence). This CDR3 contains 14 residues.

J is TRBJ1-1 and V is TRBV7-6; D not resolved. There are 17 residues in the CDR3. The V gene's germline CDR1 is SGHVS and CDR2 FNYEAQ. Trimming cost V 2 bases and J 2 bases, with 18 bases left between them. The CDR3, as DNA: TGTGCCAGCAGCTTATCTGGGTTTGACGGGAGAAACACTGAAGCTTTCTTT. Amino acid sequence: CASSLSGFDGRNTEAFF.

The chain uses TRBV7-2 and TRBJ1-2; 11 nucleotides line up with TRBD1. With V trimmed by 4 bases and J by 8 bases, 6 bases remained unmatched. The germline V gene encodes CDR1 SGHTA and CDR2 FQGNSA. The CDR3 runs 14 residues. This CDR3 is CASSWGQGEKGYTF. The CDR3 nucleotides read TGTGCCAGCAGCTGGGGACAGGGGGAGAAAGGCTACACCTTC.

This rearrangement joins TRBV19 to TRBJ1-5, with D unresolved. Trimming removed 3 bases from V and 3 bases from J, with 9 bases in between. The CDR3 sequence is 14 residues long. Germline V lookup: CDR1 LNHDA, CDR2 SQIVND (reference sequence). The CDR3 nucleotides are TGTGCCAGTAGTATTAGATCCGTCAATCAGCCCCAGCATTTT. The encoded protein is CASSIRSVNQPQHF.

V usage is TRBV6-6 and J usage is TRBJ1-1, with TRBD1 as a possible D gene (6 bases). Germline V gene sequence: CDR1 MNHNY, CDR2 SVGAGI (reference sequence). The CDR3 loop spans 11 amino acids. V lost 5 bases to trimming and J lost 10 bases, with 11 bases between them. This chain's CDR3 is CASSDRIGAFF. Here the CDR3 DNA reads TGTGCCAGCAGTGACAGGATCGGAGCTTTCTTT.